This note documents a single T cell receptor beta chain sequence. The CDR3 spans 14 residues. Trimming shortened V by 4 bases and J by 5 bases, and 14 bases separated the two germline ends. The germline gives CDR1 MNHEY, CDR2 SMNVEV (reference sequence). Original processing methods: Scientists estimated how many nucleated cells there were by amplifying reference gene primers. Data came from immunoSEQ multiplex PCR; TCRdb stores just in-frame clones and leaves some out. D and trimming were read from the DNA, whereas the V and J calls and clone size are those reported in that table. The sample records roughly 150,000 clones, 84% being singletons. The sample is drawn from a study of blood T cell repertoires in COVID-19. The overall study: Specimens from acute and convalescent COVID-19 originated in the United States, Italy and Spain.

This receptor was taken from an older man with active or convalescent COVID-19. This rearrangement joins TRBV27 to TRBJ1-1; D is undetermined. The sequenced material came from peripheral blood. The CDR3 DNA reads TGTGCCAGCAGTTCCCTCGCCGGCGGGACTGAAGCTTTCTTT. This codes for CASSSLAGGTEAFF.